Each of the 29 T cell receptor beta chains below was sequenced from the same sample in a study of blood T cell repertoires in COVID-19. Assay: immunoSEQ multiplex PCR; the TCRdb copy retains only in-frame clones and omits some. This table holds about 180,000 clones, 89% found once. Sequenced input: peripheral blood. The receptors were gathered from a man aged 18 to 35 who had recovered from COVID-19.

CDR3 sequence reads: CASSLEREVYEQYF. The CDR3 DNA sequence: TGTGCCAGCAGTTTAGAGCGGGAAGTCTACGAGCAGTACTTC. This chain joins TRBV27 and TRBJ2-7, with TRBD2 matching 7 bases. Trimming cost V 2 bases and J 3 bases; bases outside gene matches: 4. Germline V CDR1 and CDR2: MNHEY, SMNVEV (reference sequence). The CDR3 spans 14 residues.

The V and J genes are TRBV11-2 and TRBJ1-4; the D gene is possibly TRBD1 (5 bases). Germline values: CDR1 SGHAT, CDR2 FQNNGV. V was shortened by 3 bases and J by 7 bases, with 12 bases between the two germline ends. This CDR3 contains 14 residues. The CDR3 loop reads CASSFGGVGEKLFF. CDR3 coding DNA: TGTGCCAGCAGCTTCGGGGGGGTCGGTGAAAAACTGTTTTTT.

The chain has TRBV7-9 and TRBJ2-1; D uncertain. Per germline, CDR1 SEHNR and CDR2 FQNEAQ (reference sequence). Trimming shortened V by 5 bases and J by 0 bases, and 11 bases separated the two germline ends. The CDR3 consists of 15 residues. This chain's CDR3 is CASSPVRSSYNEQFF. The CDR3 region has the DNA TGTGCCAGCAGCCCTGTTCGGTCCTCCTACAATGAGCAGTTCTTC.

The chain couples TRBV19 to TRBJ1-5; tentatively, D is TRBD1 (6 bases). V was trimmed by 5 bases and J by 5 bases, leaving 10 bases between them. CDR1 is LNHDA, CDR2 SQIVND, per germline (reference sequence). This CDR3 comprises 13 residues. The CDR3 loop reads CASSDTGYQPQHF. The CDR3 bases are TGTGCCAGTAGTGATACAGGGTATCAGCCCCAGCATTTT. The whole variable domain, remainder taken from reference TRBV19 and TRBJ1-5, is DGGITQSPKYLFRKEGQNVTLSCEQNLNHDAMYWYRQDPGQGLRLIYYSQIVNDFQKGDIAEGYSVSREKKESFPLTVTSAQKNPTAFYLCASSDTGYQPQHFGDGTRLSIL.

The chain recombines TRBV5-5 with TRBJ1-5; D gene ambiguous. CDR1 and CDR2 from the germline V gene are SGHKS and YYEKEE (reference sequence). With 3 bases removed from V and 7 bases from J, the gap between germline ends came to 17 bases. This CDR3 has 15 amino acids. The chain's CDR3 is CASSSRATGGQPQHF. CDR3 coding DNA: TGTGCCAGCAGCTCACGGGCCACCGGAGGACAGCCCCAGCATTTT.

The chain carries TRBV25-1 and TRBJ2-1, with 10 bases that match TRBD2. The germline V gene has CDR1 MGHDK and CDR2 SYGVNS. The V gene end was trimmed by 5 bases and the J gene end by 5 bases; junction bases not matched to a gene: 6. The CDR3 runs to 15 residues. The CDR3, as DNA: TGTGCCAGCAGTTTTAGCGGGAGGATCCACAATGAGCAGTTCTTC. Protein: CASSFSGRIHNEQFF. Together with reference TRBV25-1 and TRBJ2-1, the CDR3 gives the full variable domain: EADIYQTPRYLVIGTGKKITLECSQTMGHDKMYWYQQDPGMELHLIHYSYGVNSTEKGDLSSESTVSRIRTEHFPLTLESARPSHTSQYLCASSFSGRIHNEQFFGPGTRLTVL.

This clone was counted a single time. V and J are TRBV2 and TRBJ1-2; D might be TRBD1 (6 bases). Germline CDR1 reads SNHLY; CDR2 reads FYNNEI. The CDR3 sequence is 14 residues long. V was clipped by 3 bases and J by 4 bases, with 12 bases between them. CDR3: CASSDDRSVYGYTF. CDR3 DNA sequence: TGTGCCAGCAGTGACGACAGGAGCGTCTATGGCTACACCTTC. The entire variable domain, with the rest obtained from reference TRBV2 and TRBJ1-2, is as follows: EPEVTQTPSHQVTQMGQEVILRCVPISNHLYFYWYRQILGQKVEFLVSFYNNEISEKSEIFDDQFSVERPDGSNFTLKIRSTKLEDSAMYFCASSDDRSVYGYTFGSGTRLTVV.

The J gene is TRBJ1-1, the V gene TRBV7-2; D is unresolved. This CDR3 is built from 16 residues. Germline lookup yields CDR1 SGHTA and CDR2 FQGNSA. Trimming took off 5 bases at V and 2 bases at J, with 18 bases between the two ends. The CDR3 coding sequence is TGTGCCAGCAGCCCAACCCGGCGGGTACAAAACACTGAAGCTTTCTTT. Translating gives CASSPTRRVQNTEAFF.

The CDR3 sequence: CASKLTASGTSYEQYF. DNA for the CDR3: TGTGCCAGCAAGCTTACGGCTAGCGGGACCTCCTACGAGCAGTACTTC. The chain joins TRBV11-2 to TRBJ2-7; TRBD2 agrees at 9 bases. The J segment lost 0 bases and the V segment lost 7 bases, leaving 10 bases of the junction unmatched. The CDR3 spans 16 residues. Per germline, CDR1 SGHAT and CDR2 FQNNGV. The entire variable domain, with the rest obtained from reference TRBV11-2 and TRBJ2-7, is as follows: EAGVAQSPRYKIIEKRQSVAFWCNPISGHATLYWYQQILGQGPKLLIQFQNNGVVDDSQLPKDRFSAERLKGVDSTLKIQPAKLEDSAVYLCASKLTASGTSYEQYFGPGTRLTVT.

The V gene is TRBV15, the J gene TRBJ2-3; 9 bases agree with TRBD2. The CDR3 consists of 17 residues. The V gene end was trimmed by 1 base and the J gene end by 1 base; junction bases not matched to a gene: 6. Germline V lookup: CDR1 LNHNV, CDR2 YYDKDF (reference sequence). The CDR3 DNA reads TGTGCCACCAGCAGAGGGGCTAGCGGGATGGGCACAGATACGCAGTATTTT. Its translation: CATSRGASGMGTDTQYF.

V gene TRBV5-5 combines with J gene TRBJ1-1; a weak D match, TRBD1 (6 bases). V was pared by 5 bases and J by 2 bases, with 16 bases between. Germline V gene data show CDR1 as SGHKS and CDR2 as YYEKEE (reference sequence). The CDR3 extends over 15 amino acids. DNA of the CDR3: TGTGCCAGCAGTCCCAACAGGGTGGGAAACACTGAAGCTTTCTTT. The encoded protein is CASSPNRVGNTEAFF.

The V gene is TRBV5-6, the J gene TRBJ2-7; 13 positions agree with TRBD2. The trim removed 4 bases at V and 9 bases at J, leaving 7 bases unmatched. The CDR3 has 14 residues. Germline V gene data show CDR1 as SGHDT and CDR2 as YYEEEE. CDR3 in amino acids: CASSQTSGRSTQYF. CDR3 in DNA: TGTGCCAGCAGCCAGACTAGCGGGAGGTCGACGCAGTACTTC.

The rearrangement uses TRBV4-3 and TRBJ2-3; possible D gene TRBD2, 5 bases. This CDR3 has 15 amino acids. CDR1 and CDR2 from the germline V gene are LGHNA and YSLEER. The ends were cut back, 3 bases at V and 1 base at J, with 11 bases in the middle. The CDR3 region is CASSQRALGTDTQYF. The CDR3 coding sequence is TGCGCCAGCAGCCAGAGGGCGCTGGGCACAGATACGCAGTATTTT.

The chain links TRBV5-1 to TRBJ2-7, with a weak D call TRBD2 (6 bases). CDR1 SGHRS and CDR2 YFSETQ come from the germline V gene. V lost 0 bases and J 3 bases, leaving 16 bases between the germline ends. The CDR3 is 16 residues long. CDR3 in amino acids: CASSLVGGNPLYEQYF. The CDR3, as DNA: TGCGCCAGCAGCTTGGTCGGAGGGAACCCCCTCTACGAGCAGTACTTC.

The chain links TRBV6-5 to TRBJ1-5, with 7 bases fitting TRBD1. This CDR3 comprises 13 residues. CDR1 is MNHEY, CDR2 SVGAGI, per germline. V lost 7 bases and J lost 6; bases outside the gene matches: 6. The CDR3 here is CASTLGQSQPQHF. The CDR3 DNA reads as TGTGCCAGCACCTTGGGACAGTCTCAGCCCCAGCATTTT.

V usage is TRBV14 and J usage is TRBJ2-1, with 7 bases that match TRBD2. V was clipped by 0 bases and J by 4 bases; unmatched bases: 6. The CDR3 runs 16 residues. CDR1 is SGHDN and CDR2 is FVKESK in the germline V gene. In DNA, the CDR3 is TGTGCCAGCAGCCAAGATCGGGGGAGGGGATACAATGAGCAGTTCTTC. It is translated as CASSQDRGRGYNEQFF.

This clone was seen only once. The chain uses TRBV5-1 and TRBJ2-2, with no clear D. CDR3 length equals 14 residues. Between the trimmed V and J ends, which lost 2 bases and 2 bases, there was a span of 7 bases. Germline assignment: CDR1 SGHRS and CDR2 YFSETQ. Here the CDR3 reads CASSFPLNTGELFF. Written as DNA, the CDR3 is TGCGCCAGCAGCTTCCCTCTTAACACCGGGGAGCTGTTTTTT.

J is TRBJ2-3 and V is TRBV2; the match to TRBD2 covers 11 bases. Germline assignment: CDR1 SNHLY and CDR2 FYNNEI. Trimming removed 8 bases from V and 0 bases from J; junction bases left unmatched: 10. The CDR3 spans 17 residues. The CDR3 region has the DNA TGTGCCAGCGATTTGACTAGCGGGGAATCTAGCACAGATACGCAGTATTTT. Its protein product is CASDLTSGESSTDTQYF.

The chain recombines TRBV4-3 with TRBJ1-2, with D unclear. Germline CDR1 and CDR2: LGHNA and YSLEER. There are 15 residues in the CDR3. V gave up 3 bases and J gave up 7 bases, with 18 bases separating them. CDR3 amino acids: CASSQGWQVGSGYTF. The CDR3 DNA is TGCGCCAGCAGCCAGGGCTGGCAGGTGGGGAGTGGCTACACCTTC.

This clone was seen a few times. The chain combines TRBV12-3 or TRBV12-4 with TRBJ1-3; the D is unclear. V was trimmed by 8 bases and J by 4 bases, leaving 9 bases between them. The CDR3 consists of 12 residues. The CDR3 here is CASGAGGNTIYF. CDR3 DNA sequence: TGTGCCAGCGGCGCCGGGGGAAACACCATATATTTT.

V is TRBV6-6 and J is TRBJ2-7, with a weak D call TRBD1 (6 bases). This CDR3 spans 15 amino acids. CDR1 is MNHNY, CDR2 SVGAGI, per germline (reference sequence). Trimming pared 2 bases from V and 6 bases from J, leaving 17 bases between. CDR3 residues: CASSYGGRDRLEQYF. CDR3 nucleotides: TGTGCCAGCAGTTACGGGGGCCGGGATCGGCTCGAGCAGTACTTC.

CDR3 nucleotide sequence: TGCAGCGTTGAAGAGCCCCGGGAGTCGTACCAAGAGACCCAGTACTTC. This codes for CSVEEPRESYQETQYF. The rearrangement links TRBV29-1 to TRBJ2-5, with D possibly matching TRBD2 (6 bases). Trimming removed 0 bases at V and 0 bases at J, with 14 bases between. Germline V gene lookup returns CDR1 SQVTM and CDR2 ANQGSEA. CDR3 size: 16 residues. Full variable domain (rest looked up from reference TRBV29-1 and TRBJ2-5): SAVISQKPSRDICQRGTSLTIQCQVDSQVTMMFWYRQQPGQSLTLIATANQGSEATYESGFVIDKFPISRPNLTFSTLTVSNMSPEDSSIYLCSVEEPRESYQETQYFGPGTRLLVL.

V gene TRBV19 combines with J gene TRBJ2-3, with 7 nucleotides matching TRBD1. V was clipped by 7 bases and J by 6 bases; unmatched bases: 10. The CDR3 has 14 amino acids. Germline CDR1 and CDR2: LNHDA and SQIVND (reference sequence). CDR3 sequence: CASTTGLLWDTQYF. The DNA of the CDR3 is TGTGCCAGTACGACAGGGCTCCTGTGGGATACGCAGTATTTT.

The genes are TRBV4-3 and TRBJ2-6; D unresolved. CDR3 size: 16 residues. CDR1 is LGHNA and CDR2 is YSLEER in the germline V gene. V lost 1 base and J 2 bases, leaving 9 bases between the germline ends. In DNA form, the CDR3 reads TGCGCCAGCAGCCAAGTCGTACGGGCTGGGGCCAACGTCCTGACTTTC. The encoded protein is CASSQVVRAGANVLTF.

The rearrangement joins TRBV5-5 to TRBJ1-1; 10 bases fit TRBD1. Germline CDR1 is SGHKS and CDR2 is YYEKEE (reference sequence). CDR3 length equals 14 residues. With 4 bases clipped from V and 3 bases from J, the junction kept 3 bases outside the gene matches. CDR3 protein: CASSQGQGYTEAFF. For the CDR3, the DNA is TGTGCCAGCAGCCAGGGACAGGGGTACACTGAAGCTTTCTTT. Full variable domain (rest looked up from reference TRBV5-5 and TRBJ1-1): DAGVTQSPTHLIKTRGQQVTLRCSPISGHKSVSWYQQVLGQGPQFIFQYYEKEERGRGNFPDRFSARQFPNYSSELNVNALLLGDSALYLCASSQGQGYTEAFFGQGTRLTVV.

Of note for this clone: At one of its ends the junction is not consistent with the germline gene, which may arise from a read error. The chain is built from TRBV5-6 and TRBJ2-7; D may be TRBD1 or TRBD2 (5 bases each). The CDR3 has 13 amino acids. CDR1 is SGHDT, CDR2 YYEEEE, per germline. CDR3 sequence (DNA): TGTGCCAGCAGTTTGGGGCTACTAGGCGAGCAGTACTTC. It encodes CASSLGLLGEQYF.

The gene calls are TRBV7-9 and TRBJ2-7; the match to TRBD2 covers 9 bases. The CDR3 runs to 15 residues. Germline assignment: CDR1 SEHNR and CDR2 FQNEAQ (reference sequence). V shed 7 bases, J shed 6 bases, and the junction held 13 bases outside the gene matches. The chain's CDR3 is CASKPGAGGPLEQYF. The CDR3 DNA sequence: TGTGCCAGCAAACCCGGCGCGGGAGGGCCTCTCGAGCAGTACTTC.

The chain combines TRBV6-2 or TRBV6-3 with TRBJ2-5; 8 positions match TRBD1. Germline V gene sequence: CDR1 MNHEY, CDR2 SVGEGT. This CDR3 has 14 residues. Losses at the gene ends were 5 bases for V and 5 bases for J; bases not matched to a gene: 7. This CDR3 reads CASSTPGGRETQYF. The CDR3 DNA reads TGTGCCAGCAGTACCCCAGGGGGCCGGGAGACCCAGTACTTC.

This clone was counted once. The CDR3: CASSGTGSIQYF. The CDR3 region has the DNA TGTGCCAGCAGCGGTACAGGGAGCATTCAGTACTTC. The J gene is TRBJ2-4, the V gene TRBV7-9, with D tentatively TRBD1 (6 bases). Germline CDR1 and CDR2: SEHNR and FQNEAQ (reference sequence). The CDR3 covers 12 residues. The ends were cut back, 5 bases at V and 9 bases at J, with 11 bases in the middle.